These T cell receptor beta chains were read from a single sample in a study of T cell responses to AZD1222 COVID-19 vaccine. Clones were read by immunoSEQ multiplex PCR, and TCRdb kept only the in-frame ones, dropping some. The data contain about 120,000 clones, over 75% of them seen just once; the ten biggest clones take up approximately 8.8%. The sample consisted of peripheral blood, taken on day 0 of AZD1222 vaccination. Source of these receptors: an adult in good health. Both conserved end residues are part of each CDR3. The order of the fields is D gene, J gene, V gene, CDR3 length, clone size, CDR3 DNA, CDR3 protein. The D gene is left open where the match is weak. Only some rows state a clone size, as once, few, many or a class for expanded clones.

>.|TRBJ1-5|TRBV5-6|13|.
TGTGCCAGCAGCTTGAACAATGATCAGCCCCAGCATTTT
CASSLNNDQPQHF
>TRBD2|TRBJ2-1|TRBV4-1|15|.
TGCGCCAGCAGCCAATTGGGACTAGCGTTACGGGCGCAGTTCTTC
CASSQLGLALRAQFF
>.|TRBJ1-1|TRBV10-3|14|.
TGTGCCATCAGCGACTTTCAGGGGAACACTGAAGCTTTCTTT
CAISDFQGNTEAFF
>TRBD1|TRBJ2-7|TRBV2|14|.
TGTGCCGTAAGGCGGGGACAGGGCTCCTACGAGCAGTACTTC
CAVRRGQGSYEQYF
>TRBD1|TRBJ1-1|TRBV18|16|.
TGTGCCAGCTCCTTCGGACAGGGCGACGTGAACACTGAAGCTTTCTTT
CASSFGQGDVNTEAFF
>.|TRBJ1-1|TRBV5-1|14|.
TGCGCCAGCAGCGGAGAAGGGGTCTGGGCTGAAGCTTTCTTT
CASSGEGVWAEAFF
>.|TRBJ1-1|TRBV30|15|.
TGTGCCTGGAGCACAGGGAGGTTGAGACGCACTGAAGCTTTCTTT
CAWSTGRLRRTEAFF
>.|TRBJ2-3|TRBV19|15|.
TGTGCCAGTAACTACGAGCGGAGAGGCACAGATACGCAGTATTTT
CASNYERRGTDTQYF
>.|TRBJ1-1|TRBV7-2|14|many
TGTGCCAGCAGCGGACAGCTTTTGAACACTGAAGCTTTCTTT
CASSGQLLNTEAFF
>.|TRBJ2-7|TRBV6-1|11|.
TGTGCCAGCAGTGAGGCGGGGGAGCAGTACTTC
CASSEAGEQYF
>.|TRBJ2-6|TRBV10-3|15|.
TGTGCCATCAGTCTTCCGTACTCTGGGGCCAACGTCCTGACTTTC
CAISLPYSGANVLTF
>TRBD2|TRBJ2-2|TRBV3-1/TRBV3-2|17|.
TGTGCCAGCAGCCAACCCTTAGCGGGGGGCCACCCCGGGGAGCTGTTTTTT
CASSQPLAGGHPGELFF
>.|TRBJ1-1|TRBV15|14|once
TGTGCCACCAGCAAGCCCTACCAGAACACTGAAGCTTTCTTT
CATSKPYQNTEAFF
>.|TRBJ1-5|TRBV15|14|.
TGTGCCACCAGCCTTTCGTCTGGCGATCAGCCCCAGCATTTT
CATSLSSGDQPQHF
>TRBD1|TRBJ1-6|TRBV27|14|.
TGTGCCAGCAGTCAAGGACAGGGGCAATCACCCCTCCACTTT
CASSQGQGQSPLHF
>.|TRBJ1-5|TRBV29-1|12|once
TGCAGCGTTGGTTTGGGGAATCAGCCCCAGCATTTT
CSVGLGNQPQHF
>.|TRBJ1-5|TRBV29-1|13|.
TGCAGCGTTGGGTGGGGGCGATGGCAGCCCCAGCATTTT
CSVGWGRWQPQHF
>TRBD1|TRBJ2-7|TRBV27|16|.
TGTGCCAGCAGTTTATCGACGGGACAGAGGAGGAACGAGCAGTACTTC
CASSLSTGQRRNEQYF
>.|TRBJ1-1|TRBV15|11|.
TGTGCCACCGAACAGAACACTGAAGCTTTCTTT
CATEQNTEAFF
>.|TRBJ2-7|TRBV2|12|.
TGTGCCAGCAGTTACAGGGAGGGCGAGCAGTACTTC
CASSYREGEQYF
>.|TRBJ2-7|TRBV4-2|14|few
TGTGCCAGCAGCCACGCCGGGACTTCCTACGAGCAGTACTTC
CASSHAGTSYEQYF
>.|TRBJ2-3|TRBV19|15|.
TGTGCCAGTAGTATATTGGCGCTGATGGGGGATACGCAGTATTTT
CASSILALMGDTQYF
>TRBD2|TRBJ2-1|TRBV4-1|17|.
TGCGCCAGCAGTTCCAGACAACTAGCGGGGTCCTACAATGAGCAGTTCTTC
CASSSRQLAGSYNEQFF
>.|TRBJ1-3|TRBV7-7|13|.
TGTGCCAGCAGCCGAGACATTGGAAACACCATATATTTT
CASSRDIGNTIYF
>.|TRBJ2-1|TRBV11-2|13|once
TGTGCCAGCAGCTTAGCGAGCTACAATGAGCAGTTCTTC
CASSLASYNEQFF
>.|TRBJ2-2|TRBV28|13|few
TGTGCCAGCAGCCCCCGAACCACCGGGGAGCTGTTTTTT
CASSPRTTGELFF
>TRBD2|TRBJ2-2|TRBV6-2/TRBV6-3|15|.
TGTGCCAGCAGCCGCGGGGGAACGAACACCGGGGAGCTGTTTTTT
CASSRGGTNTGELFF
>.|TRBJ2-7|TRBV5-1|14|.
TGCGCCAGCAGCTTGGATGCCTTCCTCTACGAGCAGTACTTC
CASSLDAFLYEQYF
>.|TRBJ1-5|TRBV12-3/TRBV12-4|13|.
TGTGCCAGCAGTTTAGCGACCGATCAGCCCCAGCATTTT
CASSLATDQPQHF
>.|TRBJ1-6|TRBV7-8|18|.
TGTGCCAGCAGCTTAGACAGGGTAACCCCCGGCTATAATTCACCCCTCCACTTT
CASSLDRVTPGYNSPLHF
>.|TRBJ1-1|TRBV2|12|once
TGTGCCAGCAGTGCTAACAGCCGGGAAACTTTCTTT
CASSANSRETFF
>.|TRBJ1-1|TRBV5-1|14|.
TGCGCCAGCAGCTGGGGTGGGACGAACACTGAAGCTTTCTTT
CASSWGGTNTEAFF
>.|TRBJ2-7|TRBV2|14|few
TGTGCCAGCATTGCGGAGACAGCCCCCTACGAGCAGTACTTC
CASIAETAPYEQYF
>.|TRBJ1-3|TRBV28|11|.
TGTGCCAGCAAGGGGGTAGACACCATATATTTT
CASKGVDTIYF
>.|TRBJ1-3|TRBV30|16|.
TGTGCCTGGAGTCCGCTCTTGGGGTATACTGGAAACACCATATATTTT
CAWSPLLGYTGNTIYF
>.|TRBJ1-5|TRBV25-1|14|.
TGTGCCAGCTCCTCCCCCGGGGGCGGCCAGCCCCAGCATTTT
CASSSPGGGQPQHF
>TRBD1|TRBJ1-1|TRBV6-2/TRBV6-3|14|.
TGTGCCAGCAGACCTAGGACAGGGAACACTGAAGCTTTCTTT
CASRPRTGNTEAFF
>.|TRBJ1-1|TRBV5-6|13|.
TGTGCCAGCAGCTTGGGGATGAACACTGAAGCTTTCTTT
CASSLGMNTEAFF
>.|TRBJ1-4|TRBV24-1|12|.
TGTGCCACCAGTGATCTAGGCGGAATCCTGTTTTTT
CATSDLGGILFF
>.|TRBJ1-1|TRBV5-4|13|few
TGTGCCAGCGGAAGACAGGATAACACTGAAGCTTTCTTT
CASGRQDNTEAFF
>.|TRBJ1-3|TRBV30|13|.
TGTGCCTGGATTTATAGGGTATTCGACACCATATATTTT
CAWIYRVFDTIYF
>.|TRBJ2-3|TRBV6-2/TRBV6-3|15|.
TGTGCCAGCAGTTACTCGAGCGGGCGGACAGATACGCAGTATTTT
CASSYSSGRTDTQYF
>.|TRBJ2-6|TRBV3-1/TRBV3-2|16|.
TGTGCCAGCAGCCAGGAGGGCCCCGCTGGGGCCAACGTCCTGACTTTC
CASSQEGPAGANVLTF
>.|TRBJ1-3|TRBV5-1|16|once
TGCGCCAGCAGCTTGGAGGGCAGCCACTCTGGAAACACCATATATTTT
CASSLEGSHSGNTIYF
>TRBD1|TRBJ2-7|TRBV10-3|14|.
TGTGCCATCAGTGGACAGGGGGCACCCTACGAGCAGTACTTC
CAISGQGAPYEQYF
>.|TRBJ1-1|TRBV7-9|18|.
TGTGCCAGCAGCCCCGCTGTCCGCCGGACAGCCATGAACACTGAAGCTTTCTTT
CASSPAVRRTAMNTEAFF
>.|TRBJ2-3|TRBV7-2|16|.
TGTGCCAGCGGGGGCCAGGTAAAATGGGGCACAGATACGCAGTATTTT
CASGGQVKWGTDTQYF
>.|TRBJ1-2|TRBV4-2|15|.
TGTGCCAGCAGCCAAGATTCCCAAGGGTTTGGTGGCTACACCTTC
CASSQDSQGFGGYTF
>.|TRBJ2-7|TRBV18|14|.
TGTGCCAGCTCACCACAGCGGAACTCCTACGAGCAGTACTTC
CASSPQRNSYEQYF
>TRBD2|TRBJ2-5|TRBV6-4|15|.
TGTGCCAGCAGTTCTAGCGGGGGGGCATCAGAGACCCAGTACTTC
CASSSSGGASETQYF
>.|TRBJ2-1|TRBV7-9|13|.
TGTGCCAGCAGCAAAACAGGTTGGGATGAGCAGTTCTTC
CASSKTGWDEQFF
>.|TRBJ2-1|TRBV5-1|15|.
TGCGCCAGCAGCTTGGGTCAGGGGTCCTACAATGAGCAGTTCTTC
CASSLGQGSYNEQFF
>.|TRBJ1-1|TRBV27|15|.
TGTGCCAGCAGTTTATCTGCGGGACTCAACACTGAAGCTTTCTTT
CASSLSAGLNTEAFF
>.|TRBJ2-6|TRBV3-1/TRBV3-2|16|.
TGTGCCAGCAGCCAAGGCACCCTCTCTGGGGCCAACGTCCTGACTTTC
CASSQGTLSGANVLTF
>.|TRBJ2-7|TRBV27|14|.
TGTGCCAGCAGTCCCAATCGGGAGATCAACGAGCAGTACTTC
CASSPNREINEQYF
>.|TRBJ2-3|TRBV6-5|15|.
TGTGCCAGCAGTTACTTTCGGGGGAACACAGATACGCAGTATTTT
CASSYFRGNTDTQYF
>.|TRBJ2-2|TRBV25-1|15|.
TGTGCCAGCAGCCTCTCCCTCCTTAGCACCGGGGAGCTGTTTTTT
CASSLSLLSTGELFF
>TRBD1|TRBJ2-2|TRBV2|13|.
TGTGCCAGCGACAGGGGGCGAGCCGGGGAGCTGTTTTTT
CASDRGRAGELFF
>TRBD2|TRBJ2-3|TRBV5-4|16|.
TGTGCCAGCAGCCGAGAAATGGGGGGGAGCACAGATACGCAGTATTTT
CASSREMGGSTDTQYF